This TCR beta chain was profiled in a study of cytomegalovirus exposure and HLA in healthy donors. PCR involved 60 Vbeta and 13 Jbeta primers. Assay: immunoSEQ multiplex PCR; the TCRdb copy retains only in-frame clones and omits some. The table shows 100,000 or so clones, with about 83% occurring only once. The germline V gene encodes CDR1 LNHNV and CDR2 YYDKDF (reference sequence). The CDR3 totals 15 residues. V dropped 5 bases and J dropped 2 bases, with 16 bases sitting between them. Unrecorded immune exposures were likely, despite nominal health at sampling. Sequences were obtained from PBMCs. The rearrangement uses TRBV15 and TRBJ2-7, with a tentative D call TRBD1 (7 bases). This sequence originates from a female donor in good health and CMV-seronegative. CDR3 in DNA: TGTGCCACCAGCGGAAGACAGGGAGGCCCCTACGAGCAGTACTTC. Encoded protein: CATSGRQGGPYEQYF. The full variable domain, in which reference TRBV15 and TRBJ2-7 provide the parts outside the CDR3, is DAMVIQNPRYQVTQFGKPVTLSCSQTLNHNVMYWYQQKSSQAPKLLFHYYDKDFNNEADTPDNFQSRRPNTSFCFLDIRSPGLGDTAMYLCATSGRQGGPYEQYFGPGTRLTVT.